These T cell receptor beta chains were read from a single sample in a study of cytomegalovirus exposure and HLA in healthy donors. Here immunoSEQ multiplex PCR was the method, and the copy in TCRdb shows in-frame clones only, minus some. The sample consists of around 70,000 clones, about two thirds of them appearing once. Sample: PBMCs. The receptors were sampled from a woman aged 40 to 55 in good health and CMV-seropositive. Each CDR3 is given with its conserved first and last residue. D genes are given only for firm matches. Some rows have no size entry. The others give once, few or many, or a class for an expanded clone.

>TRBD1|-|TRBJ2-3|TRBV5-4
TGTGCCAGCAGCTTGAGACGGACAGGGAGCACAGATACGCAGTATTTT
CASSLRRTGSTDTQYF
>-|-|TRBJ2-7|TRBV21-1
TGTGCCAGCAGCGCGCCGGGACAGCAACACTACGAGCAGTACTTC
CASSAPGQQHYEQYF
>-|-|TRBJ1-1|TRBV18
TGTGCCAGCTCACCCGGACAAGCTGAAGCTTTCTTT
CASSPGQAEAFF
>-|-|TRBJ2-3|TRBV5-6
TGTGCCAGCGGGGCATCTCGGACGCAGTATTTT
CASGASRTQYF
>TRBD2|once|TRBJ2-1|TRBV11-3
TGTGCCAGCAGCTTACCTAGCGGGGGCGATGAGCAGTTCTTC
CASSLPSGGDEQFF
>-|-|TRBJ2-7|TRBV29-1
TGCAGCGTTGCAGGCCAGGGCTATTACTCCTACGAGCAGTACTTC
CSVAGQGYYSYEQYF
>TRBD2|-|TRBJ2-3|TRBV7-9
TGTGCCAGCAGCCCACGGGGAACTAGCGGAAGCACAGATACGCAGTATTTT
CASSPRGTSGSTDTQYF
>-|-|TRBJ1-2|TRBV6-5
TGTGCCAGCAGTTCCGGACAGTTGCTCGGTGGCTACACCTTC
CASSSGQLLGGYTF
>-|-|TRBJ1-4|TRBV7-9
TGTGCCAGCAGCTCTTACAGAGCTCGTAATGAAAAACTGTTTTTT
CASSSYRARNEKLFF
>-|few|TRBJ1-1|TRBV5-1
TGCGCCAGCAGCTTTTCAATGAACACTGAAGCTTTCTTT
CASSFSMNTEAFF
>-|once|TRBJ1-4|TRBV12-5
TGTGCTAGTGGTTTGATAAAACAGACCGATCTGTTTGCGACTAATGAAAAACTGTTTTTT
CASGLIKQTDLFATNEKLFF
>TRBD1|-|TRBJ2-1|TRBV29-1
TGCAGCGTTGAAAGGGACAGGGGAAGGAATGAGCAGTTCTTC
CSVERDRGRNEQFF
>-|-|TRBJ1-5|TRBV19
TGTGCCAGTGGGGTGGGGGCTCAGCCCCAGCATTTT
CASGVGAQPQHF
>TRBD2|-|TRBJ2-2|TRBV29-1
TGCAGCGTTGCGTTGACTAGCGGGTTGACCGGGGAGCTGTTTTTT
CSVALTSGLTGELFF
>-|-|TRBJ2-2|TRBV6-5
TGTGCCAGCACCACGGGGTCGGGGGAGCTGTTTTTT
CASTTGSGELFF
>-|-|TRBJ1-1|TRBV5-6
TGTGCCAGCAGCTTGTACAGCATAAACACTGAAGCTTTCTTT
CASSLYSINTEAFF
>TRBD1|-|TRBJ1-1|TRBV5-8
TGTGCCAGCAGCAACAGACAGGGGGTAGACACTGAAGCTTTCTTT
CASSNRQGVDTEAFF
>-|-|TRBJ1-2|TRBV13
TGTGCCAGCAGCTTAGGCCGCGGGGGGACTAACTATGGCTACACCTTC
CASSLGRGGTNYGYTF
>TRBD1|-|TRBJ1-1|TRBV29-1
TGCAGCGTTGAACCACAGGGGGCGCTTGCGGCTTTCTTT
CSVEPQGALAAFF
>TRBD1|-|TRBJ2-1|TRBV19
TGTGCCAGTGGACAGGGCCCCTACAATGAGCAGTTCTTC
CASGQGPYNEQFF
>-|-|TRBJ2-7|TRBV2
TGTGCCAGCAGTGAAGGCGTGACGGGATCCTACGAGCAGTACTTC
CASSEGVTGSYEQYF
>TRBD2|-|TRBJ2-5|TRBV7-9
TGTGCCAGCAGCTTAGCTAGCGGGGGGGAGAAGACCCAGTACTTC
CASSLASGGEKTQYF
>-|few|TRBJ2-3|TRBV6-5
TGTGCCAGCAGTGAACGGGTAGAGGGAGATACGCAGTATTTT
CASSERVEGDTQYF
>-|-|TRBJ2-5|TRBV5-8
TGTGCCAGCAGCTTGGGACATGAAAAGACCCAGTACTTC
CASSLGHEKTQYF
>TRBD2|-|TRBJ2-3|TRBV9
TGTGCCAGCAGCGTAGAGGCTAGCGGGGGCTTCGGGCAGTATTTT
CASSVEASGGFGQYF
>-|-|TRBJ2-3|TRBV2
TGTGCCAGCAGTCGTACAAAGACGCAGGGGTTGGGCACAGATACGCAGTATTTT
CASSRTKTQGLGTDTQYF
>TRBD1|-|TRBJ1-1|TRBV5-1
TGCGCCAGCAGCTCAAATGGACAGGGGTTTGAAGCTTTCTTT
CASSSNGQGFEAFF
>-|-|TRBJ1-1|TRBV14
TGTGCCAGCAGCCAAGATGAGGGGAACACTGAAGCTTTCTTT
CASSQDEGNTEAFF
>-|once|TRBJ1-1|TRBV9
TGTGCCAGCAGCGAGATTCGGGCAGGGGAGGGTGAAGCTTTCTTT
CASSEIRAGEGEAFF
>TRBD1|few|TRBJ1-2|TRBV5-4
TGTGCCAGCAGCACCAGGGACAGTGAACTATTCTCCTATGGCTACACCTTC
CASSTRDSELFSYGYTF
>TRBD2|few|TRBJ2-3|TRBV9
TGTGCCAGCAGCGTATCTAGCGGGGGGGCGACAGATACGCAGTATTTT
CASSVSSGGATDTQYF
>-|-|TRBJ1-2|TRBV7-2
TGTGCCAGCAGCGCTGACAGAGTTAACTATGGCTACACCTTC
CASSADRVNYGYTF
>TRBD1|few|TRBJ1-6|TRBV4-1
TGCGCCAGCAGCCGAGGGACAGAAAATTCACCCCTCCACTTT
CASSRGTENSPLHF
>-|few|TRBJ1-6|TRBV7-2
TGTGCCAGCAGCTTACAGGACTACGGGTATTCACCCCTCCACTTT
CASSLQDYGYSPLHF
>TRBD1|-|TRBJ2-2|TRBV19
TGTGCCAGTAGCCCGACAGGGGGCTTCGGCACCGGGGAGCTGTTTTTT
CASSPTGGFGTGELFF
>TRBD2|-|TRBJ2-3|TRBV10-3
TGTGCCATCAGTGAGGGACTAGCGGGGGAAAATACGCAGTATTTT
CAISEGLAGENTQYF
>TRBD1|-|TRBJ1-2|TRBV6-5
TGTGCCAGCAGTCTCCAGGGGGCGGGCTATGGCTACACCTTC
CASSLQGAGYGYTF
>-|-|TRBJ1-2|TRBV6-6
TGTGCCACCCTCCTCAGCAGGGGAAGAGATGGCTACACCTTC
CATLLSRGRDGYTF
>-|-|TRBJ2-2|TRBV9
TGTGCCAGCAGCGCCCGACAGGTTAACACCGGGGAGCTGTTTTTT
CASSARQVNTGELFF
>TRBD1|-|TRBJ1-1|TRBV6-1
TGTGCCGGCTCAAGACAGGGTGGAACTGAAGCTTTCTTT
CAGSRQGGTEAFF
>-|few|TRBJ1-1|TRBV18
TGTGCCAGCTATACAGGGAGAGACACTGAAGCTTTCTTT
CASYTGRDTEAFF
>-|-|TRBJ2-1|TRBV2
TGTGCCAGCAGTGAAGCGGGGGGTATCTACAATGAGCAGTTCTTC
CASSEAGGIYNEQFF
>TRBD1|-|TRBJ2-5|TRBV18
TGTGCCAGCTCAACGGCCATGGACAGGCAAGAGACCCAGTACTTC
CASSTAMDRQETQYF
>TRBD2|-|TRBJ2-3|TRBV6-1
TGTGCCACCCGACCTATAGCGGGGGCCACAGATACGCAGTATTTT
CATRPIAGATDTQYF
>-|-|TRBJ1-1|TRBV7-9
TGTGCCAGCAGCGACCTAGGCGGAATGGGTGCTTTCTTT
CASSDLGGMGAFF
>-|few|TRBJ1-3|TRBV6-5
TGTGCCAGCAGTTACGGAGGATTGGAAGGAAACACCATATATTTT
CASSYGGLEGNTIYF
>-|-|TRBJ1-1|TRBV2
TGTGCCAGCAGGATCGAGGGGGTTGGCACTGAAGCTTTCTTT
CASRIEGVGTEAFF
>-|-|TRBJ2-7|TRBV7-8
TGTGCCAGCAGCCCCAACCCCGGGACAAGATACGAGCAGTACTTC
CASSPNPGTRYEQYF
>TRBD1|-|TRBJ1-1|TRBV7-9
TGTGCCAGCAGCCCGCGGGACAGGGTCACTGAAGCTTTCTTT
CASSPRDRVTEAFF
>TRBD2|-|TRBJ2-7|TRBV10-3
TGTGCCATCAGAAGTACCGGGGGGGACCACGAGCAGTACTTC
CAIRSTGGDHEQYF